The rows below give T cell receptor beta chains drawn from one sample of a study of T cell clonotyping in hematopoietic cell transplantation. Produced via immunoSEQ multiplex PCR; TCRdb's table is partial and in-frame only. The data contain roughly 6,000 clones, about 84% of them seen just once; the ten biggest clones take up roughly 14%. The sample here was peripheral blood mononuclear cells, taken before stem cell transplant. Receptors originate from a woman aged 45-60 years with acute myeloid leukemia. Some clones in this sample may be carry-over from other donors' samples. Each CDR3 is given with its conserved first and last residue. D genes are given only for firm matches. The size field is filled for only some rows; it gives once, few, many or a size class.

TRBV19	TRBJ1-1	few	NA	CASSDRLNTEAFF	TGTGCCAGCTCAGACAGGCTGAACACTGAAGCTTTCTTT
TRBV13	TRBJ2-5	NA	NA	CASSLLEGKTQYF	TGTGCCAGCAGCTTGCTAGAAGGGAAGACCCAGTACTTC
TRBV5-4	TRBJ1-2	NA	NA	CASSFFGGQGYTF	TGTGCCAGCAGCTTTTTCGGAGGTCAGGGCTACACCTTC
TRBV4-2	TRBJ1-6	NA	NA	CASSKTEPYNSPLHF	TGTGCCAGCAGCAAAACAGAACCCTATAATTCACCCCTCCACTTT
TRBV4-1	TRBJ2-3	NA	NA	CASSRGSTDTQYF	TGCGCCAGCAGCCGAGGGAGCACAGATACGCAGTATTTT
TRBV19	TRBJ2-7	NA	NA	CASSPTRTGYEQYF	TGTGCCAGTAGTCCGACCCGAACGGGCTACGAGCAGTACTTC
TRBV6-4	TRBJ2-1	NA	TRBD2	CASSDSGGDYNEQFF	TGTGCCAGCAGTGATAGCGGGGGGGACTACAATGAGCAGTTCTTC
TRBV7-2	TRBJ1-3	few	NA	CASSLAFGFSGNTIYF	TGTGCCAGCAGCTTAGCGTTCGGGTTCTCTGGAAACACCATATATTTT
TRBV4-3	TRBJ1-5	NA	NA	CASSQDKGLLSQPQHF	TGCGCCAGCAGCCAAGATAAGGGACTGCTTAGCCAGCCCCAGCATTTT
TRBV2	TRBJ2-1	NA	NA	CASSDLNEQFF	TGTGCCAGCAGTGATTTAAATGAGCAGTTCTTC
TRBV7-2	TRBJ2-5	NA	NA	CASSYTSLKETQYF	TGTGCCAGCAGTTACACTAGCCTCAAGGAGACCCAGTACTTC
TRBV29-1	TRBJ2-7	NA	TRBD2	CSVGTSGSYEQYF	TGCAGCGTCGGGACTAGCGGGAGTTACGAGCAGTACTTC
TRBV5-6	TRBJ2-1	NA	NA	CASSLNGEQFF	TGTGCCAGCAGCTTGAACGGGGAGCAGTTCTTC
TRBV6-5	TRBJ1-4	NA	TRBD1	CASSYTPTGGHEKLFF	TGTGCCAGCAGTTACACCCCGACAGGGGGACATGAAAAACTGTTTTTT
TRBV29-1	TRBJ1-1	NA	NA	CSVDQGSLNTEAFF	TGCAGCGTTGACCAGGGGTCCTTGAACACTGAAGCTTTCTTT
TRBV2	TRBJ1-5	NA	NA	CASRQANNQPQHF	TGTGCCAGCAGACAGGCGAATAATCAGCCCCAGCATTTT
TRBV19	TRBJ2-1	NA	TRBD1	CASSAGQDYNEQFF	TGTGCCAGTAGTGCGGGACAGGATTACAATGAGCAGTTCTTC
TRBV7-9	TRBJ2-1	NA	NA	CASSSNRVAYNEQFF	TGTGCCAGCAGTTCGAACAGGGTTGCCTACAATGAGCAGTTCTTC
TRBV30	TRBJ1-5	NA	NA	CAWSVSSQPQHF	TGTGCCTGGAGTGTTAGTTCACAGCCCCAGCATTTT
TRBV11-2	TRBJ1-3	NA	NA	CASSFVGGAGNTIYF	TGTGCCAGCAGCTTTGTCGGGGGCGCTGGAAACACCATATATTTT
TRBV6-4	TRBJ2-1	NA	TRBD2	CASSDLGAGYNEQFF	TGTGCCAGCAGTGATTTGGGAGCGGGGTACAATGAGCAGTTCTTC
TRBV4-3	TRBJ2-7	NA	TRBD1	CASSQDSVGTGGVYEQYF	TGCGCCAGCAGCCAAGATTCTGTCGGGACAGGGGGAGTTTACGAGCAGTACTTC
TRBV7-9	TRBJ2-5	few	NA	CAFQGPPETQYF	TGTGCCTTCCAGGGACCCCCCGAGACCCAGTACTTC
TRBV4-3	TRBJ2-3	NA	TRBD2	CASSPGTSGALSTDTQYF	TGCGCCAGCAGTCCCGGGACTAGCGGGGCCCTGAGCACAGATACGCAGTATTTT
TRBV30	TRBJ2-1	NA	NA	CAWSPLYEQFF	TGTGCCTGGAGTCCGCTCTATGAGCAGTTCTTC
TRBV10-3	TRBJ1-6	medium-sized	NA	CAISERRGDSPLHF	TGTGCCATCAGTGAGCGCAGGGGTGATTCACCCCTCCACTTT
TRBV5-5	TRBJ2-5	NA	TRBD2	CASSWERLAGEFQETQYF	TGTGCCAGCAGCTGGGAACGACTAGCGGGGGAGTTCCAAGAGACCCAGTACTTC
TRBV7-9	TRBJ1-1	NA	NA	CASTDVQEAFF	TGTGCCAGCACCGACGTACAAGAAGCTTTCTTT
TRBV28	TRBJ2-7	NA	NA	CASSTNYEQYF	TGTGCCAGCAGTACTAACTACGAGCAGTACTTC
TRBV5-1	TRBJ1-2	NA	NA	CASSLVQATNYGYTF	TGCGCCAGCAGCTTGGTCCAGGCTACTAACTATGGCTACACCTTC
TRBV5-1	TRBJ2-5	NA	NA	CASSLVGTGRGEETQYF	TGCGCCAGCAGCTTGGTGGGGACCGGGAGAGGTGAAGAGACCCAGTACTTC
TRBV29-1	TRBJ1-1	NA	NA	CSVWHNTEAFF	TGCAGCGTCTGGCACAACACTGAGGCTTTCTTT
TRBV4-1	TRBJ2-1	once	TRBD2	CASSQGAGLAGREQFF	TGCGCCAGCAGCCAAGGGGCAGGACTAGCCGGACGGGAGCAGTTCTTC
TRBV29-1	TRBJ2-7	NA	TRBD1	CSVKTGDDEQYF	TGCAGCGTTAAGACAGGGGATGACGAGCAGTACTTC
TRBV7-9	TRBJ1-6	NA	NA	CASSLLSSPLHF	TGTGCCAGCAGCTTACTGAGCTCACCCCTCCACTTT
TRBV27	TRBJ2-1	NA	TRBD2	CASSLRLAGALSSYNEQFF	TGTGCCAGCAGTCTTCGACTAGCGGGGGCCCTGAGCTCCTACAATGAGCAGTTCTTC
TRBV4-3	TRBJ2-1	once	NA	CASSQEPNRREQFF	TGCGCCAGCAGCCAAGAACCGAATAGGCGCGAGCAGTTCTTC
TRBV5-8	TRBJ1-1	NA	NA	CASSLGVGRSGAFF	TGTGCCAGCAGCTTGGGGGTCGGCAGGTCGGGAGCTTTCTTT
TRBV5-6	TRBJ2-2	few	TRBD2	CASSFFSGSGTGELFF	TGTGCCAGCAGCTTTTTTAGCGGGAGTGGAACCGGGGAGCTGTTTTTT
TRBV6-5	TRBJ2-1	NA	NA	CASSLGQNSYNEQFF	TGTGCCAGCAGTCTAGGACAGAACTCCTACAATGAGCAGTTCTTC
TRBV4-2	TRBJ2-3	few	NA	CASSQGEEGAGDTQYF	TGTGCCAGCAGCCAAGGGGAGGAGGGGGCGGGAGATACGCAGTATTTT
TRBV10-3	TRBJ2-2	once	NA	CAISDGTTGELFF	TGTGCCATCAGCGATGGTACGACCGGGGAGCTGTTTTTT
TRBV18	TRBJ2-7	NA	TRBD1	CASSPRRQGSYEQYF	TGTGCCAGCTCACCCCGGAGACAGGGTTCCTACGAGCAGTACTTC
TRBV27	TRBJ1-1	NA	NA	CASMTSGGNTEAFF	TGTGCCAGCATGACATCGGGAGGGAACACTGAAGCTTTCTTT
TRBV12-2	TRBJ2-4	NA	NA	CASRHTVLAKNIQYF	TGTGCAAGTCGTCACACCGTCTTAGCCAAAAACATTCAGTACTTC
TRBV4-2	TRBJ1-4	NA	NA	CASSQDSSGNEKLFF	TGTGCCAGCAGCCAAGACTCAAGTGGGAATGAAAAACTGTTTTTT
TRBV14	TRBJ2-7	NA	NA	CASSQGPPSSYEQYF	TGTGCCAGCAGCCAAGGGCCTCCGTCCTCCTACGAGCAGTACTTC
TRBV10-1	TRBJ1-1	NA	TRBD1	CASSERGQATEAFF	TGCGCCAGCAGTGAGCGGGGACAGGCCACTGAAGCTTTCTTT
TRBV2	TRBJ1-5	NA	NA	CASSEAVNQPQHF	TGTGCCAGCAGTGAGGCGGTAAATCAGCCCCAGCATTTT
TRBV5-1	TRBJ2-4	NA	TRBD2	CASSLGSAGDIQYF	TGCGCCAGCAGCTTGGGATCGGCGGGAGACATTCAGTACTTC
TRBV9	TRBJ2-1	NA	NA	CAKGLPSRNEQFF	TGTGCCAAGGGACTCCCTTCCCGCAATGAGCAGTTCTTC
TRBV7-3	TRBJ2-5	NA	NA	CASSLAGAQGTQYF	TGTGCCAGCAGCTTAGCCGGGGCCCAAGGGACCCAGTACTTC